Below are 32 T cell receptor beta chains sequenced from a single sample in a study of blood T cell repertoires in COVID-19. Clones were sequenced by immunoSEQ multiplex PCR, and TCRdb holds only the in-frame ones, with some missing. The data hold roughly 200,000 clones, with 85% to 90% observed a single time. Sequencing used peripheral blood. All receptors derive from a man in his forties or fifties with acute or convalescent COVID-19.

DNA for the CDR3: TGTGCCAGCAGCTCCTTAGCGGGTCAAGAGACCCAGTACTTC. The encoded protein is CASSSLAGQETQYF. The chain uses TRBV7-9 and TRBJ2-5, with 7 bases that match TRBD2. Looked up from germline, CDR1 is SEHNR and CDR2 is FQNEAQ (reference sequence). V trimming: 4 bases; J trimming: 2 bases; junction bases outside the gene matches: 4. The CDR3 sequence is 14 residues long.

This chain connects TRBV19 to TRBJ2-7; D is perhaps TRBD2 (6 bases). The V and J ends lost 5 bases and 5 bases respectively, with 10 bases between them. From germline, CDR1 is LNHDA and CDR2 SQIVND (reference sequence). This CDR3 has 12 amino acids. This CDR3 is CASSGGIDEQYF. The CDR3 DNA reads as TGTGCCAGTAGTGGAGGGATCGACGAGCAGTACTTC.

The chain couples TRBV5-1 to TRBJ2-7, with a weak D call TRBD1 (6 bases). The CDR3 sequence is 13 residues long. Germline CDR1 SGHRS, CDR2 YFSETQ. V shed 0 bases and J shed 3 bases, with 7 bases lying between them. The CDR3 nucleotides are TGCGCCAGCAGCTTGGGACAGGTCTACGAGCAGTACTTC. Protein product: CASSLGQVYEQYF.

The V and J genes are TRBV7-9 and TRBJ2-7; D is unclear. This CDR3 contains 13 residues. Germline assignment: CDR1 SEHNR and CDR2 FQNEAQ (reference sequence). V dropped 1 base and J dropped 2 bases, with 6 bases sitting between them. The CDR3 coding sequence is TGTGCCAGCAGCTTAGATGAGCCCTACGAGCAGTACTTC. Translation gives CASSLDEPYEQYF. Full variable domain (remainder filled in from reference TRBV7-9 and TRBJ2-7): DTGVSQNPRHKITKRGQNVTFRCDPISEHNRLYWYRQTLGQGPEFLTYFQNEAQLEKSRLLSDRFSAERPKGSFSTLEIQRTEQGDSAMYLCASSLDEPYEQYFGPGTRLTVT.

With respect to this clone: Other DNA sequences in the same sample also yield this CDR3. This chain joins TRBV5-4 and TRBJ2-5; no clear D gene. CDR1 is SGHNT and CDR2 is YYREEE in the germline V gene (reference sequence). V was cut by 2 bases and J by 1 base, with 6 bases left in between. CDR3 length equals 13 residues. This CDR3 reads CASSFSGQETQYF. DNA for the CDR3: TGTGCCAGCAGCTTTTCCGGCCAAGAGACCCAGTACTTC.

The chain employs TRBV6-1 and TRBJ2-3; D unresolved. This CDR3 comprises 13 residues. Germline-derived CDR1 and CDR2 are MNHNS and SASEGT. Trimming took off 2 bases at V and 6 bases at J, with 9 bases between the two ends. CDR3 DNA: TGTGCCAGCAGTGAATTGGAGACGGATACGCAGTATTTT. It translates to CASSELETDTQYF.

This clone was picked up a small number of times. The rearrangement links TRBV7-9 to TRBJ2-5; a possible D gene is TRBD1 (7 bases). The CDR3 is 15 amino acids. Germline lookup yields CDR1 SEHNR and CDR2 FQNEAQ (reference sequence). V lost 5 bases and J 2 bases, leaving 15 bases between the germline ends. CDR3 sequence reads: CASSQGGAGQETQYF. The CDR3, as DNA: TGTGCCAGCAGCCAAGGGGGCGCGGGGCAAGAGACCCAGTACTTC. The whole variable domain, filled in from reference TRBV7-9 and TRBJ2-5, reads DTGVSQNPRHKITKRGQNVTFRCDPISEHNRLYWYRQTLGQGPEFLTYFQNEAQLEKSRLLSDRFSAERPKGSFSTLEIQRTEQGDSAMYLCASSQGGAGQETQYFGPGTRLLVL.

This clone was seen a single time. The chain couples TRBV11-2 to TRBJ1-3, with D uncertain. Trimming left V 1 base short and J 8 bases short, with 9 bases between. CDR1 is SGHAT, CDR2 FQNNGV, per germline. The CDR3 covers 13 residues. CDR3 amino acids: CASSLVRGDTIYF. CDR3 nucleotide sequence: TGTGCCAGCAGCTTAGTCCGGGGTGACACCATATATTTT.

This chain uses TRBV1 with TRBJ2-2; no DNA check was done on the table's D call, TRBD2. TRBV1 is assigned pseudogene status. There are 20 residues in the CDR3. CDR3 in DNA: TGCACCAGCAGCCAAGAACGGCGGGGGGGCCCTATACCGAACACCGGGGAGCTGTTTTTT. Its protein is CTSSQERRGGPIPNTGELFF.

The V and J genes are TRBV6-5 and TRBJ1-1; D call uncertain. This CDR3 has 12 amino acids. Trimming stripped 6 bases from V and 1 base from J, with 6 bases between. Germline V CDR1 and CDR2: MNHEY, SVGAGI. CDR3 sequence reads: CASRRQNTEAFF. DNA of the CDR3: TGTGCCAGCAGGCGTCAGAACACTGAAGCTTTCTTT.

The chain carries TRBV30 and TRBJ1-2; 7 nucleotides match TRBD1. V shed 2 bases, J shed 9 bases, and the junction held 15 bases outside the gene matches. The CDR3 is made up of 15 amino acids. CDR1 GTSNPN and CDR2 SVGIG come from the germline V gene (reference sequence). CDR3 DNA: TGTGCCTGGAGTAGCTTCAGGGGGTGGCTTGATCGCTACACCTTC. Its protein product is CAWSSFRGWLDRYTF. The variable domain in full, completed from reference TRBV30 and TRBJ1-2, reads SQTIHQWPATLVQPVGSPLSLECTVEGTSNPNLYWYRQAAGRGLQLLFYSVGIGQISSEVPQNLSASRPQDRQFILSSKKLLLSDSGFYLCAWSSFRGWLDRYTFGSGTRLTVV.

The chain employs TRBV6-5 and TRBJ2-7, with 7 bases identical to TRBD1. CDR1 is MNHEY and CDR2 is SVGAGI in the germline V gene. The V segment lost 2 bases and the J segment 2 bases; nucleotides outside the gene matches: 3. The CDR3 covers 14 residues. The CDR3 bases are TGTGCCAGCAGTTACCTGACAGGGACCTACGAGCAGTACTTC. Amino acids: CASSYLTGTYEQYF.

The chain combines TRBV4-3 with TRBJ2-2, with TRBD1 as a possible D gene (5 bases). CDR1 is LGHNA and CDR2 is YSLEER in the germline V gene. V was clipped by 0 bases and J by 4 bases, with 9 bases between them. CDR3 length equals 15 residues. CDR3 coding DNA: TGCGCCAGCAGCCAAGACCAGGGTAGCACCGGGGAGCTGTTTTTT. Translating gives CASSQDQGSTGELFF.

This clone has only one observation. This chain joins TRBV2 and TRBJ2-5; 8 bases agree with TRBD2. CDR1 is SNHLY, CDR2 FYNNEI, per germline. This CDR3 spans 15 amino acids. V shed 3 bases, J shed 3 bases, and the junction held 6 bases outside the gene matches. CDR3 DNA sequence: TGTGCCAGCAGTGAGTTGGGAGCGGGGGAAGAGACCCAGTACTTC. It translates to CASSELGAGEETQYF.

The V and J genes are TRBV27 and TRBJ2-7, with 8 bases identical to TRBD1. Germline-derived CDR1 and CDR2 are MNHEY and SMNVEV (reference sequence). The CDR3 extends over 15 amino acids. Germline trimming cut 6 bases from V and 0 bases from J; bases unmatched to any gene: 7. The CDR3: CASRTQGGLSYEQYF. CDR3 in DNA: TGTGCCAGCAGGACACAGGGGGGACTCTCCTACGAGCAGTACTTC.

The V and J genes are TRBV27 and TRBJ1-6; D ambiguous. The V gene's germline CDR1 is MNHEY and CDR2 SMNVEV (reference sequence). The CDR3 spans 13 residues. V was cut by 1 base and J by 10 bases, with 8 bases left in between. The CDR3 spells CASSLFSSSPLHF. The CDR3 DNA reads TGTGCCAGCAGTTTATTTTCGAGCTCACCCCTCCACTTT.

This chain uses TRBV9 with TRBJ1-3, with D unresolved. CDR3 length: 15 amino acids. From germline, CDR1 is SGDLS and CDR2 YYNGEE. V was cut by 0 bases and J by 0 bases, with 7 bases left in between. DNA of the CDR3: TGTGCCAGCAGCGTAGCCGCGAGCTCTGGAAACACCATATATTTT. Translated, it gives CASSVAASSGNTIYF.

The CDR3 protein is CASSATVTSGRRYTQYF. DNA of the CDR3: TGTGCCAGCAGCGCGACGGTGACTAGCGGGAGACGTTATACGCAGTATTTT. This chain links TRBV25-1 with TRBJ2-3, with 12 bases fitting TRBD2. The CDR3 has 17 residues. V trimming: 6 bases; J trimming: 7 bases; junction bases outside the gene matches: 14. CDR1 and CDR2 from the germline V gene are MGHDK and SYGVNS.

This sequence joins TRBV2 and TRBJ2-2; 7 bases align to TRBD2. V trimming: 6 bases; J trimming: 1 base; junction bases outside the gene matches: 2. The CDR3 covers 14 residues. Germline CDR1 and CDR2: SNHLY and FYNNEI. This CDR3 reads CASRSGENTGELFF. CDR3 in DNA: TGTGCCAGCAGGAGCGGGGAGAACACCGGGGAGCTGTTTTTT.

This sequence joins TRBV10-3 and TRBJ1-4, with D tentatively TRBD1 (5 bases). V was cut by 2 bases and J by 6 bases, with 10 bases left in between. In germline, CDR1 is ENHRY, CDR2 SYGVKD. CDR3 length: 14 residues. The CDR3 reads CAISEARVHEKLFF. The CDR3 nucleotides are TGTGCCATCAGTGAGGCCAGGGTTCATGAAAAACTGTTTTTT.

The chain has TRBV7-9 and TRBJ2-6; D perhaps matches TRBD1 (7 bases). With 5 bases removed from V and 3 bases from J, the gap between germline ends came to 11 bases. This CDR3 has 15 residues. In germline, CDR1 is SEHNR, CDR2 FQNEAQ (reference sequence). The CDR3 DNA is TGTGCCAGCAGCCCAGGGGGGCATGGGGCCAACGTCCTGACTTTC. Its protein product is CASSPGGHGANVLTF.

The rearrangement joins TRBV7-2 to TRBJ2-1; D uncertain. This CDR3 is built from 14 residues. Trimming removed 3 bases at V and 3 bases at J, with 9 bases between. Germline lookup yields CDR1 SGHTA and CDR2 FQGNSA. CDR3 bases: TGTGCCAGCAGCTTGGGCCCCCTCTACAATGAGCAGTTCTTC. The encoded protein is CASSLGPLYNEQFF.

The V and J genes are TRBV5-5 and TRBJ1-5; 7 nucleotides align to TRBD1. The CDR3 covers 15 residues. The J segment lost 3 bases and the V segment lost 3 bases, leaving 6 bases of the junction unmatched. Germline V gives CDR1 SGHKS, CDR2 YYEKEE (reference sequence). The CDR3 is CASSSRQGFNQPQHF. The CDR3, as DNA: TGTGCCAGCAGCTCGCGACAGGGTTTCAATCAGCCCCAGCATTTT.

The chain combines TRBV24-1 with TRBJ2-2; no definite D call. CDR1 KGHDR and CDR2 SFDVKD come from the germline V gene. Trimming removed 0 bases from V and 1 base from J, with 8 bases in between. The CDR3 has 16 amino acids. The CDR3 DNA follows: TGTGCCACCAGTGATTTGAACTCGATGAACACCGGGGAGCTGTTTTTT. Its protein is CATSDLNSMNTGELFF.

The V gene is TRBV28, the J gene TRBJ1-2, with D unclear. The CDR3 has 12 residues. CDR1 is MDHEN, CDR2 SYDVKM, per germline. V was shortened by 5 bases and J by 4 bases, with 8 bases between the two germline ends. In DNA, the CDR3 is TGTGCCAGCAGTCAGAATACCTATGGCTACACCTTC. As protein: CASSQNTYGYTF.

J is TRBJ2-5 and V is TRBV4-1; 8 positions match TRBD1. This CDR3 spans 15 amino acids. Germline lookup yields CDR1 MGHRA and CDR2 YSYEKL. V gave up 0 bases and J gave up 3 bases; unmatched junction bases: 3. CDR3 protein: CASSQEGTGEETQYF. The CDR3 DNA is TGCGCCAGCAGCCAAGAGGGGACAGGCGAAGAGACCCAGTACTTC.

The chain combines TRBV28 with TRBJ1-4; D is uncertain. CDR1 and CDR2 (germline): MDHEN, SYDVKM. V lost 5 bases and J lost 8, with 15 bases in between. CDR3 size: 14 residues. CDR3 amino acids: CASSPITLEEKLFF. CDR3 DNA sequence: TGTGCCAGCAGTCCAATTACCCTGGAGGAAAAACTGTTTTTT.

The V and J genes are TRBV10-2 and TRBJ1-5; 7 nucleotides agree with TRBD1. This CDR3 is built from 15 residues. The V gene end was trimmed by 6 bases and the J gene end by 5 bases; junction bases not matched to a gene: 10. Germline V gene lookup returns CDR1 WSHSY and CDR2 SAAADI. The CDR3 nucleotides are TGCGCCAGCAGCCGCGGACAGGCCTGGGATCAGCCCCAGCATTTT. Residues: CASSRGQAWDQPQHF.

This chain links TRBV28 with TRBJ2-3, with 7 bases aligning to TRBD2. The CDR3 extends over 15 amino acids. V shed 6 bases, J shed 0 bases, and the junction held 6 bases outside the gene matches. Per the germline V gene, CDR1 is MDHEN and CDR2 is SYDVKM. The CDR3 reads CASRAPSGSTDTQYF. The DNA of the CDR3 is TGTGCCAGCAGGGCCCCTAGCGGTAGCACAGATACGCAGTATTTT.

CDR3 in DNA: TGTGCCACTCGGACAGGGAGCTCTGGGGCCAACGTCCTGACTTTC. Protein: CATRTGSSGANVLTF. This rearrangement joins TRBV6-5 to TRBJ2-6; TRBD1 aligns across 8 bases. The CDR3 contains 15 residues. Germline-derived CDR1 and CDR2 are MNHEY and SVGAGI. With 10 bases clipped from V and 0 bases from J, the junction kept 5 bases outside the gene matches.

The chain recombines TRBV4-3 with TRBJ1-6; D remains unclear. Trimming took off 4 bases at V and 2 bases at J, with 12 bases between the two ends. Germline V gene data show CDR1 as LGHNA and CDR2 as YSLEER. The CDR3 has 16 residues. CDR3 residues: CASSLGKAAYNSPLHF. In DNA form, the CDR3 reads TGCGCCAGCAGCCTCGGGAAGGCAGCCTATAATTCACCCCTCCACTTT.

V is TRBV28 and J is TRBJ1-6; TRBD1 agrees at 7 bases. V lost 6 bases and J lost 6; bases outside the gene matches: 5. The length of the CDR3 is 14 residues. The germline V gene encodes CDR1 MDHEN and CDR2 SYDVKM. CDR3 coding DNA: TGTGCCAGCAGCTCGACAGGGTTTAATTCACCCCTCCACTTT. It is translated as CASSSTGFNSPLHF.